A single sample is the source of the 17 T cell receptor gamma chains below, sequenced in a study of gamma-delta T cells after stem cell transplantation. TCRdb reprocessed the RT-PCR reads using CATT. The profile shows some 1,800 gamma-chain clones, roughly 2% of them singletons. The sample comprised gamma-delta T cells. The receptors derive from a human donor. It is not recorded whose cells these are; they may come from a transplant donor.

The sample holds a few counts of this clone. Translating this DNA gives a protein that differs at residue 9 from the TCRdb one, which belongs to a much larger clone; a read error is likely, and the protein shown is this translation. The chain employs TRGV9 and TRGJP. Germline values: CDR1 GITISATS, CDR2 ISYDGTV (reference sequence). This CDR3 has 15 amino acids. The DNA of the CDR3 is TGTGCCTTGTGGGAGGTTCGGTTGGACAAAAAAATCAAGGTATTT. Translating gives CALWEVRLDKKIKVF.

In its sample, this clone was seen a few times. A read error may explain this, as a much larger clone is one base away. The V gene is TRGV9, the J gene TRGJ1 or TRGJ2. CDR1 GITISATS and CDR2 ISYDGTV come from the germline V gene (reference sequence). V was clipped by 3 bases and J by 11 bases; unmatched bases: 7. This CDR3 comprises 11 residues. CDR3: CALWERQEKLF. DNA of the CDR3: TGTGCCTTGTGGGAGCGTCAGGAGAAACTCTTT.

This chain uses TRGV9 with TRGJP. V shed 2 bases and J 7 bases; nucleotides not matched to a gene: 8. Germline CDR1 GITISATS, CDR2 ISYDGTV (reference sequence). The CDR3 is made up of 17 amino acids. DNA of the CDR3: TGTGCCTTGTGGGAGGCGCGAAGGGAGTTGGGCAAAAAAATCAAGGTATTT. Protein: CALWEARRELGKKIKVF.

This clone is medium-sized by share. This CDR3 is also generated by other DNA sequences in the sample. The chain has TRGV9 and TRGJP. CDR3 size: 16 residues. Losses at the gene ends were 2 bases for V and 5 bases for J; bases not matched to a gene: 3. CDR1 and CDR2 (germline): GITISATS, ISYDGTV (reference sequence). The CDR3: CALWEAKELGKKIKVF. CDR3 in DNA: TGTGCCTTGTGGGAGGCAAAAGAGTTGGGCAAAAAAATCAAGGTATTT.

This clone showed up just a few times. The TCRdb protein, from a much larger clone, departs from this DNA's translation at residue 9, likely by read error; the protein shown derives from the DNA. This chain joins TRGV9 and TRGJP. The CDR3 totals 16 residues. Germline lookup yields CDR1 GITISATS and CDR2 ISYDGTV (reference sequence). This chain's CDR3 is CALWEVQESGKKIKVF. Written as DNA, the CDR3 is TGTGCCTTGTGGGAGGTGCAAGAGTCGGGCAAAAAAATCAAGGTATTT.

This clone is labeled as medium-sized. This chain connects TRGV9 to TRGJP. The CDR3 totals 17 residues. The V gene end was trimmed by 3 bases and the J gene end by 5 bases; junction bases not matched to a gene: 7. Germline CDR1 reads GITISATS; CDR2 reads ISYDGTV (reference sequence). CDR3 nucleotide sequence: TGTGCCTTGTGGGAGACGAGGGAAGAGTTGGGCAAAAAAATCAAGGTATTT. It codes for CALWETREELGKKIKVF.

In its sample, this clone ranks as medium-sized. The CDR3 nucleotides read TGTGCCACCTGGGATGGCCAGAATTATTATAAGAAACTCTTT. Translation gives CATWDGQNYYKKLF. The chain has TRGV4 and TRGJ1 or TRGJ2. This CDR3 has 14 residues. V lost 1 base to trimming and J lost 0 bases; unmatched junction nucleotides: 3. Germline CDR1 EGSTGY, CDR2 YDSYTSSV.

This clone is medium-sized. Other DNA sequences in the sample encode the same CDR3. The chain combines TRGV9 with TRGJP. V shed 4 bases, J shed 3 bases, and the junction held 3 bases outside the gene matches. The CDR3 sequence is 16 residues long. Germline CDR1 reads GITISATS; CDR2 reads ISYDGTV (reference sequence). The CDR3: CALWESQELGKKIKVF. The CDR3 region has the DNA TGTGCCTTGTGGGAATCGCAAGAGTTGGGCAAAAAAATCAAGGTATTT.

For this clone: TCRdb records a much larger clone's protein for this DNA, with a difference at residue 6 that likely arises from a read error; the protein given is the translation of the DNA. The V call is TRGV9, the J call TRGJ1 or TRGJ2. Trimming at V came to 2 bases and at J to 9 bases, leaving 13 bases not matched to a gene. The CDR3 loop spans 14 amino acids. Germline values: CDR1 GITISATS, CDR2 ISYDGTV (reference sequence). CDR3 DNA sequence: TGTGCCTTGTGGGAGGCGACGGCCGTGCGTAAGAAACTCTTT. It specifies CALWEATAVRKKLF.

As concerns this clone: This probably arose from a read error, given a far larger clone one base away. As DNA, the CDR3 is TGTGCCACCCGGGACGTTGGTTATAAGAAACTCTTT. Its translation is CATRDVGYKKLF. The chain combines TRGV3 with TRGJ1 or TRGJ2. There are 12 residues in the CDR3. Looked up from germline, CDR1 is VTNTFY and CDR2 is YDVSTARD (reference sequence).

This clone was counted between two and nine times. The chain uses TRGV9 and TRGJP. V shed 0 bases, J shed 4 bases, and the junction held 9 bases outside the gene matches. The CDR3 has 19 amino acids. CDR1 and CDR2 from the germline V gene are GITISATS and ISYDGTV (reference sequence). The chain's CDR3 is CALWEVHGTQELGKKIKVF. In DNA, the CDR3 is TGTGCCTTGTGGGAGGTGCATGGGACTCAAGAGTTGGGCAAAAAAATCAAGGTATTT.

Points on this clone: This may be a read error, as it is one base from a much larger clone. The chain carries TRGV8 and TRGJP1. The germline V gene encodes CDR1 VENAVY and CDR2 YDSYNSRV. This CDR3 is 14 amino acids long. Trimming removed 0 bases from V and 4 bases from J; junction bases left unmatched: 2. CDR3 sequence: CATWDRDTGWFKIF. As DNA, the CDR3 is TGTGCCACCTGGGATAGGGACACTGGTTGGTTCAAGATATTT.

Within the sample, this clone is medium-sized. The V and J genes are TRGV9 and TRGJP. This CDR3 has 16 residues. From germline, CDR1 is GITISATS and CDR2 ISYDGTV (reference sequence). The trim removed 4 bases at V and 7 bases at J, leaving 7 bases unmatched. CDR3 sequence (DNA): TGTGCCTTGTGGGACTTCCTTGAGTTGGGCAAAAAAATCAAGGTATTT. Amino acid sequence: CALWDFLELGKKIKVF.

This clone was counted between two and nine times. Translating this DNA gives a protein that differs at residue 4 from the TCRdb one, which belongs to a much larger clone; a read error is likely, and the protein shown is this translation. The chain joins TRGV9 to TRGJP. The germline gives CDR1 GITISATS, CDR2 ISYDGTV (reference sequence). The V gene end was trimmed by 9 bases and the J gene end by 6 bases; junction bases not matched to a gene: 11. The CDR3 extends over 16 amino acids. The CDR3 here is CALRAIGELGKKIKVF. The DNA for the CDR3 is TGTGCCTTGAGGGCGATAGGAGAGTTGGGCAAAAAAATCAAGGTATTT.

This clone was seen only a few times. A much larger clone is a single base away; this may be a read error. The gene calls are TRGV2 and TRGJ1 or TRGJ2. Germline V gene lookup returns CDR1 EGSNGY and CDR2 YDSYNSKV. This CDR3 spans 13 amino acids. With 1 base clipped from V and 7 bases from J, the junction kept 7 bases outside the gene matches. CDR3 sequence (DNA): TGTGCCACCTGGGACGGCGCGTGCTATAAGAAACTCTTT. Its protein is CATWDGACYKKLF.

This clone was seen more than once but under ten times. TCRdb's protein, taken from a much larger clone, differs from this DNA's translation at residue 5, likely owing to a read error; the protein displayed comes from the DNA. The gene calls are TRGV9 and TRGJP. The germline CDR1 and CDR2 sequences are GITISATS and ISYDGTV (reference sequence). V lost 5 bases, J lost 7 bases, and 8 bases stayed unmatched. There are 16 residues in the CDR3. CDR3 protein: CALWGDGELGKKIKVF. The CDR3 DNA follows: TGTGCCTTGTGGGGGGACGGGGAGTTGGGCAAAAAAATCAAGGTATTT.

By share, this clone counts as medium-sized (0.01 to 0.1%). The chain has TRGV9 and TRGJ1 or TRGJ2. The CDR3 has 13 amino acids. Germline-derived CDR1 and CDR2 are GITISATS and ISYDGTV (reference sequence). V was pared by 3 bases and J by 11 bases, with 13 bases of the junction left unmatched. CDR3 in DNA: TGTGCCTTGTGGGAGCCAACCGGGGGGGAGAAACTCTTT. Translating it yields CALWEPTGGEKLF.